These 3 T cell receptor beta chains originate from one sample sequenced in a study of cytomegalovirus exposure and HLA in healthy donors. Use of 60 Vbeta and 13 Jbeta primers characterized the PCR. Using immunoSEQ multiplex PCR, the repertoire was profiled, and TCRdb retains in-frame clones only, with some absent. Its clone listing holds approximately 140,000 clones. Specimen: PBMCs. The origin of the receptors is a woman aged 50 to 60 in good health and CMV-seronegative.

This chain links TRBV28 with TRBJ2-2; D gene ambiguous. The CDR3 is 12 amino acids. Germline CDR1 and CDR2: MDHEN and SYDVKM. The V end lost 6 bases, the J end lost 6 bases, and 8 bases lay between the germline ends. The chain's CDR3 is CASSLVSGELFF. CDR3 nucleotide sequence: TGTGCCAGCAGCCTCGTTTCCGGGGAGCTGTTTTTT.

The chain is built from TRBV5-6 and TRBJ1-1, with D perhaps matching TRBD1 (5 bases). Germline assignment: CDR1 SGHDT and CDR2 YYEEEE. The length of the CDR3 is 12 residues. Trimming removed 6 bases from V and 8 bases from J, with 14 bases in between. The CDR3 is CASTVRGSEAFF. The DNA for the CDR3 is TGTGCCAGCACGGTTCGGGGGTCCGAAGCTTTCTTT.

The CDR3 region is CAWSAGTGRYF. The DNA for the CDR3 is TGTGCCTGGAGTGCCGGGACAGGGCGGTACTTC. This chain links TRBV30 with TRBJ2-7, with 9 bases matching TRBD1. The CDR3 consists of 11 residues. In germline, CDR1 is GTSNPN, CDR2 SVGIG (reference sequence). Trimming cost V 1 base and J 12 bases; bases outside gene matches: 4.